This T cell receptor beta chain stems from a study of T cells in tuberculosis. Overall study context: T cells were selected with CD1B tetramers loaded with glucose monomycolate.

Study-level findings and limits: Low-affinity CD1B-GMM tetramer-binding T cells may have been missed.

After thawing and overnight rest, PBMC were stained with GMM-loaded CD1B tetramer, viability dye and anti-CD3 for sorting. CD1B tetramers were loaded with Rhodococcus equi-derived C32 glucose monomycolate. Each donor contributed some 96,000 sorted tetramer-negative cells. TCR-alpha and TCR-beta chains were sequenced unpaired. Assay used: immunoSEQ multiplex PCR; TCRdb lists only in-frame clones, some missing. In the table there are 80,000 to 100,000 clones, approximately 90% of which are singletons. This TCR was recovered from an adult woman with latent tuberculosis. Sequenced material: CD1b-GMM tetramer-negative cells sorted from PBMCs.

This chain's CDR3 is CASSESRDTIYF. The CDR3 DNA is TGTGCCAGCAGTGAATCGCGAGACACCATATATTTT. The chain carries TRBV25-1 and TRBJ1-3; D remains ambiguous. The CDR3 loop spans 12 amino acids. V was clipped by 1 base and J by 8 bases, with 6 bases between them. The germline V gene has CDR1 MGHDK and CDR2 SYGVNS.